Listed below are T cell receptor beta chains from one sample, sequenced in a study of radiotherapy plus CTLA-4 blockade in lung cancer. Sequenced by immunoSEQ multiplex PCR; TCRdb stores in-frame clones only, minus some. Among 53,000 or so clones listed, about 88% were seen once. The sample here was peripheral blood, taken from a patient treated with radiotherapy plus ipilimumab. Source of these receptors: a human donor with non-small cell lung cancer whose response to radiotherapy plus ipilimumab could not be evaluated. Both conserved end residues are part of each CDR3. Each record gives: V gene, D gene, J gene, clone size, CDR3 DNA, CDR3 protein. D genes are given only for firm matches. Size tells how often a clone was seen (once, few, many) or the class of an expanded clone, and some rows leave it out.

>TRBV9|NA|TRBJ2-1|NA
TGTGCCAGCAGCCCCGGCGAGGGTTACAATGAGCAGTTCTTC
CASSPGEGYNEQFF
>TRBV10-3|TRBD1|TRBJ2-3|once
TGTGCCACCTCATTACGACAGGGGGGTCAGTCACAAGATACGCAGTATTTT
CATSLRQGGQSQDTQYF
>TRBV7-9|NA|TRBJ2-3|NA
TGTGCCAGCAGGAGACAGCGCACAGATACGCAGTATTTT
CASRRQRTDTQYF
>TRBV19|NA|TRBJ1-2|NA
TGTGCCAGTAGTCGAGGGACGACAGGTATAAAGGGCTACACCTTC
CASSRGTTGIKGYTF
>TRBV28|NA|TRBJ2-7|few
TGTGCCAGCAGTCCCCGGGACATTTTCAGCGAGCAGTACTTC
CASSPRDIFSEQYF
>TRBV7-2|NA|TRBJ2-3|NA
TGTGCCAGCAGCTTATTGGTTCAAGCTGTAGATACGCAGTATTTT
CASSLLVQAVDTQYF
>TRBV28|NA|TRBJ1-2|NA
TGTGCCAGCAGTACCGCAGGGTCCCCAAGTGGGAGCTACACCTTC
CASSTAGSPSGSYTF
>TRBV6-5|NA|TRBJ1-2|NA
TGTGCCAGCACCCAGGGGTCGCTCTATGGCTACACCTTC
CASTQGSLYGYTF
>TRBV20-1|NA|TRBJ1-1|NA
TGCAGTGCAGGGGAGAACACTGAAGCTTTCTTT
CSAGENTEAFF
>TRBV11-2|NA|TRBJ1-5|NA
TGTGCCAGCAGCTCTGGACAGTATCCCAATCAGCCCCAGCATTTT
CASSSGQYPNQPQHF
>TRBV7-2|TRBD2|TRBJ2-7|NA
TGTGCCAGCAGCTCCTCGGGACTAGCGGGCCTGGACGAGCAGTACTTC
CASSSSGLAGLDEQYF
>TRBV5-1|TRBD1|TRBJ1-1|NA
TGCGCCAGCAGCTTAAAACAGGGGATTGGGACTGAAGCTTTCTTT
CASSLKQGIGTEAFF
>TRBV4-1|NA|TRBJ2-7|NA
TGCGCCAGCAGCCAACCTCGGGGGAGCTCCTACGAGCAGTACTTC
CASSQPRGSSYEQYF
>TRBV9|TRBD2|TRBJ2-2|NA
TGTGCCAGCAGCCCCCTGTGGGAGCGGGGGGGCCGCGGGACCGGGGAGCTGTTTTTT
CASSPLWERGGRGTGELFF
>TRBV7-2|TRBD2|TRBJ2-3|NA
TGTGCCAGCAGGACTAGCGGGGGCTTTAGCACAGATACGCAGTATTTT
CASRTSGGFSTDTQYF
>TRBV6-5|TRBD2|TRBJ2-5|NA
TGTGCCAGCAGACTAGCGGGAGCGGTAGAGACCCAGTACTTC
CASRLAGAVETQYF
>TRBV7-8|NA|TRBJ1-5|NA
TGTGCCAGCAGCTCCGGTAGGATGGGGGCGGGTCAGCCCCAGCATTTT
CASSSGRMGAGQPQHF
>TRBV7-9|NA|TRBJ2-3|NA
TGTGCCAGCAGTCCCTGGGGGGGGCGTAGCACAGATACGCAGTATTTT
CASSPWGGRSTDTQYF
>TRBV10-2|TRBD2|TRBJ2-4|few
TGCGCCAGCAGTGAGTCGAGAAGCGGGGGTGGTCGAGCCAAAAACATTCAGTACTTC
CASSESRSGGGRAKNIQYF
>TRBV28|TRBD1|TRBJ1-1|NA
TGTGCCAGTTTTCAGGGGGCGCCCACTGAAGCTTTCTTT
CASFQGAPTEAFF
>TRBV28|TRBD1|TRBJ2-7|NA
TGTGCCAGCAGTTTTAGGGGACAGGGTCCCGAGCAGTACTTC
CASSFRGQGPEQYF
>TRBV20-1|NA|TRBJ1-1|once
TGCAGTGCGGAGTCCCGCACTGAAGCTTTCTTT
CSAESRTEAFF
>TRBV18|TRBD1|TRBJ1-1|once
TGTGCCAGCTCACCACCGGGACAGGGGAACACTGAAGCTTTCTTT
CASSPPGQGNTEAFF
>TRBV7-6|TRBD1|TRBJ1-1|NA
TGTGCCAGCAGCCCCCGCCAGTCCGGGACAGGGGGGGAAGCTTTCTTT
CASSPRQSGTGGEAFF
>TRBV10-2|TRBD1|TRBJ1-1|once
TGCGCCAGCAGTGAGCAGGGGGCGAACACTGAAGCTTTCTTT
CASSEQGANTEAFF
>TRBV5-6|NA|TRBJ2-2|NA
TGTGCCAGCAGATACGGGACTTACAACACCGGGGAGCTGTTTTTT
CASRYGTYNTGELFF
>TRBV28|NA|TRBJ1-2|NA
TGTGCCAGCAGTTTAGCCCCTCGCCGGGGGATGGGTTATGGCTACACCTTC
CASSLAPRRGMGYGYTF
>TRBV5-4|TRBD1|TRBJ1-6|NA
TGTGCCAGCAGCACCGTGACAGGGACGAATTCACCCCTCCACTTT
CASSTVTGTNSPLHF
>TRBV11-2|TRBD1|TRBJ2-7|NA
TGTGCCAGCAGCTCGCAAGGGACAGCCTACGAGCAGTACTTC
CASSSQGTAYEQYF
>TRBV6-5|TRBD1|TRBJ1-1|NA
TGTGCCAGCAGTTATCCCCGGACAGGGGGCGGCACTGAAGCTTTCTTT
CASSYPRTGGGTEAFF
>TRBV7-2|TRBD2|TRBJ2-7|NA
TGTGCCAGCACCCCCCTGGCTAGCGGGAGCAACGAGCAGTACTTC
CASTPLASGSNEQYF
>TRBV5-6|NA|TRBJ1-2|NA
TGTGCCAGCAGGCTGCGAAGAGAACCCTATGGCTACACCTTC
CASRLRREPYGYTF
>TRBV5-1|NA|TRBJ2-1|NA
TGCGCCAGCAGCTTCAGAGGGGGCTCCTACAATGAGCAGTTCTTC
CASSFRGGSYNEQFF
>TRBV18|TRBD2|TRBJ2-2|NA
TGTGCCAGCTCACCACCGGGAGGGGAGTCGAACGGGGAGCTGTTTTTT
CASSPPGGESNGELFF
>TRBV5-4|TRBD2|TRBJ2-1|NA
TGTGCCAGCAGCATGGGACTAGCGGGGGGGCTTGTTAACAATGAGCAGTTCTTC
CASSMGLAGGLVNNEQFF
>TRBV11-2|NA|TRBJ2-7|NA
TGTGCCAGCAGCTTATTCACCCGAGGCTACGAGCAGTACTTC
CASSLFTRGYEQYF
>TRBV7-2|NA|TRBJ2-1|NA
TGTGCCAGCAGCTTAAACAGGGCCTACAATGAGCAGTTCTTC
CASSLNRAYNEQFF
>TRBV9|NA|TRBJ2-2|NA
TGTGCCAGCAGCGTAGCTAGCGCCGGGGAGCTGTTTTTT
CASSVASAGELFF
>TRBV7-2|NA|TRBJ2-2|few
TGTGCCAGCAGTCGTACTAGCACGAACACCGGGGAGCTGTTTTTT
CASSRTSTNTGELFF
>TRBV30|NA|TRBJ1-6|NA
TGTGCCTGGGGCAATAATTCACCCCTCCACTTT
CAWGNNSPLHF
>TRBV6-5|TRBD1|TRBJ2-7|NA
TGTGCCAGCAGTTCTGACAGGGGCGAGCAGTACTTC
CASSSDRGEQYF
>TRBV5-4|TRBD2|TRBJ2-3|NA
TGTGCCAGCAGGCGACTAGCGGGTGGCACAGATACGCAGTATTTT
CASRRLAGGTDTQYF
>TRBV6-4|NA|TRBJ1-5|NA
TGTGCCAGCAGTGTTTCATCGGATCAGCCCCAGCATTTT
CASSVSSDQPQHF
>TRBV10-3|TRBD1|TRBJ1-1|NA
TGTGCCATCAGTTTACAGGGGGGTGACACTGAAGCTTTCTTT
CAISLQGGDTEAFF
>TRBV9|TRBD2|TRBJ2-3|NA
TGTGCCAGCAGCGGGGGGCAGCGGGGGGGCATCACAGATACGCAGTATTTT
CASSGGQRGGITDTQYF
>TRBV5-6|NA|TRBJ2-3|NA
TGTGCCAGCAGCTTGGCCCTTTACACAGATACGCAGTATTTT
CASSLALYTDTQYF